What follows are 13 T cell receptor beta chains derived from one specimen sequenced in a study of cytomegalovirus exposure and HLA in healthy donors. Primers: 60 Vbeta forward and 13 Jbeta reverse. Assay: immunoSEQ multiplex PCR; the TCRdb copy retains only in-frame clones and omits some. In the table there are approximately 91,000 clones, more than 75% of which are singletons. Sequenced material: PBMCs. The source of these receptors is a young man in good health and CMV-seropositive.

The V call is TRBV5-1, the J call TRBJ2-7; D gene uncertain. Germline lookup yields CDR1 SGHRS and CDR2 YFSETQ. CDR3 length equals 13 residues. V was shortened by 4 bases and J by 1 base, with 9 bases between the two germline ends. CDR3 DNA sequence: TGCGCCAGCAGCCTGGAGCTATCCTACGAGCAGTACTTC. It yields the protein CASSLELSYEQYF.

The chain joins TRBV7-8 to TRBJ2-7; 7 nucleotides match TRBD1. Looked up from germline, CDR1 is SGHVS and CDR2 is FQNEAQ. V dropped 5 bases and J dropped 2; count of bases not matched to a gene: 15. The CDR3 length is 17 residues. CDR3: CASSLGTDPSSTYEQYF. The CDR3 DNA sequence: TGTGCCAGCAGCCTGGGGACAGACCCTTCGTCCACCTACGAGCAGTACTTC.

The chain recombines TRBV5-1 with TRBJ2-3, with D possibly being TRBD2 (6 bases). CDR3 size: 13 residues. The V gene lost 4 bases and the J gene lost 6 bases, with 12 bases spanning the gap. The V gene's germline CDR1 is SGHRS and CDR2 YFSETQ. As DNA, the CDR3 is TGCGCCAGCAGCGGAGGGGTAGTGGATACGCAGTATTTT. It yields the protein CASSGGVVDTQYF.

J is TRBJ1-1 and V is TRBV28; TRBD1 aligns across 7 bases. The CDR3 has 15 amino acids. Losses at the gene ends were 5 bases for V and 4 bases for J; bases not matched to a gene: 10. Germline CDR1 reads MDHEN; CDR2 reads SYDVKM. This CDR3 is CASSIIGGGGTEAFF. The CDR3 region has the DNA TGTGCCAGCAGTATCATAGGGGGCGGCGGCACTGAAGCTTTCTTT.

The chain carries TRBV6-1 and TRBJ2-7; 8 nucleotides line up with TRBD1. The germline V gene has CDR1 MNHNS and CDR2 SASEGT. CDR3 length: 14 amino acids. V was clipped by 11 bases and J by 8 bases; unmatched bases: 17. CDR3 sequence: CAGNQGQGSLQQYF. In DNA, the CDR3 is TGTGCCGGAAACCAAGGACAGGGAAGTCTACAGCAGTACTTC.

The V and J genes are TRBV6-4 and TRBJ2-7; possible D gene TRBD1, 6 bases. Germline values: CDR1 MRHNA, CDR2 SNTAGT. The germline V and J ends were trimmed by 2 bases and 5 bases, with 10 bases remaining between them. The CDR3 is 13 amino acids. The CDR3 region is CASSDEQGDEQYF. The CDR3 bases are TGTGCCAGCAGTGACGAACAGGGCGACGAGCAGTACTTC.

This chain's CDR3 is CASRGYRVDYGYTF. The CDR3 coding sequence is TGTGCCAGCAGGGGTTACAGGGTTGACTATGGCTACACCTTC. The chain combines TRBV6-5 with TRBJ1-2, with D perhaps matching TRBD1 (6 bases). The CDR3 length is 14 residues. Germline CDR1 reads MNHEY; CDR2 reads SVGAGI. The V gene lost 6 bases and the J gene lost 3 bases, with 14 bases spanning the gap.

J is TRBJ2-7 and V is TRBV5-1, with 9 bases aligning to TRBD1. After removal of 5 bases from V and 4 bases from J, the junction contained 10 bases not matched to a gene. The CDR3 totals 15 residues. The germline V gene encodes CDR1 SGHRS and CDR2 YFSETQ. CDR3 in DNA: TGCGCCAGCAGTTCTAGGACAGGGGTGGTTTACGAGCAGTACTTC. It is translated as CASSSRTGVVYEQYF.

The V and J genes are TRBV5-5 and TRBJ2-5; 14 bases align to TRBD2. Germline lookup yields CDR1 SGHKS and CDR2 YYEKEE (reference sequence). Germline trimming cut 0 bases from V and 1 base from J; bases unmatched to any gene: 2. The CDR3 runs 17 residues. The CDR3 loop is CASSLGGLAGGQETQYF. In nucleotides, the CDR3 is TGTGCCAGCAGCTTGGGTGGACTAGCGGGAGGCCAAGAGACCCAGTACTTC.

The DNA of the CDR3 is TGTGCCAGCAGCCGGTCCAGGGGGCAATACAATGAGCAGTTCTTC. Protein product: CASSRSRGQYNEQFF. The chain has TRBV6-1 and TRBJ2-1, with 8 bases aligning to TRBD1. From germline, CDR1 is MNHNS and CDR2 SASEGT. There are 15 residues in the CDR3. The junction had 8 bases not matched to a gene; V was cut back by 6 bases and J by 4 bases.

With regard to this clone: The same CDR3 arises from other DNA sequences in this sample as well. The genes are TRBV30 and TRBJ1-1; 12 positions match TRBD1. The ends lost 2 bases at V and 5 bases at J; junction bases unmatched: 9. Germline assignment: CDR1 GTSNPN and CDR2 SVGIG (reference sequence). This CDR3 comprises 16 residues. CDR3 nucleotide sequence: TGTGCCTGGAGTAACCGGGACAGGGGGCGCGGGACTGAAGCTTTCTTT. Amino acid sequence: CAWSNRDRGRGTEAFF.

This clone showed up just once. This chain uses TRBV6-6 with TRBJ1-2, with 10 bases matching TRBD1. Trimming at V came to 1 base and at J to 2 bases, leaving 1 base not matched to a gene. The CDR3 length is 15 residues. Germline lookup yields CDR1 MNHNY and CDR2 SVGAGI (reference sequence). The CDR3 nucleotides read TGTGCCAGCAGTTACTGGGGACAGGGGAACTATGGCTACACCTTC. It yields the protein CASSYWGQGNYGYTF.

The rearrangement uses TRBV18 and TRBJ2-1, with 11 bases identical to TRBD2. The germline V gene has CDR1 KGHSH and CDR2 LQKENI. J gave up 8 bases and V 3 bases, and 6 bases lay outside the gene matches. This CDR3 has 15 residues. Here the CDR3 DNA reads TGTGCCAGCTCACCCACTAGCGGGAGCTTGTATGAGCAGTTCTTC. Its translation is CASSPTSGSLYEQFF.